The sequence of this TCR beta chain was determined in a study of OX40 agonist ivuxolimab in advanced cancers. Study-wide background: At doses from 0.01 to 10 mg/kg, patients were given intravenous ivuxolimab every 2 weeks. Melanoma, hepatocellular carcinoma, head and neck or renal cell cancer occurred in dose-escalation patients. Earlier anti-PD-1, anti-PD-L1 or anti-CTLA-4 therapy was permitted; roughly 37% had received some.

The V gene end was trimmed by 0 bases and the J gene end by 3 bases; junction bases not matched to a gene: 5. CDR3 length equals 15 residues. Germline V gene sequence: CDR1 SGHTA, CDR2 FQGNSA. Method: immunoSEQ multiplex PCR; TCRdb's copy keeps in-frame clones and lacks some. This table holds 65,000 to 90,000 clones, 65% to 90% found once. The sequencing used CD4+ or CD8+ T cells sorted from blood, collected in a trial of the OX40 agonist ivuxolimab. The V gene is TRBV7-2, the J gene TRBJ2-7, with TRBD2 matching 7 bases. The source of this sequence is an adult with an advanced solid tumor such as melanoma, head and neck, liver or kidney cancer. The CDR3 DNA follows: TGTGCCAGCAGCTTAGCGTGGGGGGGAGACTACGAGCAGTACTTC. It encodes CASSLAWGGDYEQYF.